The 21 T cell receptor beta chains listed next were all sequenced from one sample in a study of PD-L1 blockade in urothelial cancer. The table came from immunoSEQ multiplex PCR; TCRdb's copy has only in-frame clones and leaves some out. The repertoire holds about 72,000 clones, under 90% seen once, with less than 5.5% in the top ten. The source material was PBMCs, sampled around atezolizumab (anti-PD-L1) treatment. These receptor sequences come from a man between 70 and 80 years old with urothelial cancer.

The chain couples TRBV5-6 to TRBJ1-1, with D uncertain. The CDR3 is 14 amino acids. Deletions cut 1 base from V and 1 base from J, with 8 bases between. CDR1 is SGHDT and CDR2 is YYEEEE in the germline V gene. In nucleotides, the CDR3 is TGTGCCAGCAGCTTGTTTCAGGCGAACACTGAAGCTTTCTTT. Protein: CASSLFQANTEAFF.

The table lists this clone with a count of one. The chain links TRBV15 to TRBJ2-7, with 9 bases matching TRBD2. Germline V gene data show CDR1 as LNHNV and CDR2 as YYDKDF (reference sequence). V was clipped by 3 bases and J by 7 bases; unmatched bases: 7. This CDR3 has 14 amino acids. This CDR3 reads CATSRAGGPLEQYF. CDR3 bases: TGTGCCACCAGCAGGGCGGGAGGGCCCCTAGAGCAGTACTTC.

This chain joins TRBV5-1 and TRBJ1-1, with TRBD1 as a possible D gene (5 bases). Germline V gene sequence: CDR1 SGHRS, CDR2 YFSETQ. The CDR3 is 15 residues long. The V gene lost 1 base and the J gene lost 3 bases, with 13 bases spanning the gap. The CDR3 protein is CASSLNGGGDTEAFF. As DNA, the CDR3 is TGCGCCAGCAGCTTGAACGGGGGTGGGGACACTGAAGCTTTCTTT.

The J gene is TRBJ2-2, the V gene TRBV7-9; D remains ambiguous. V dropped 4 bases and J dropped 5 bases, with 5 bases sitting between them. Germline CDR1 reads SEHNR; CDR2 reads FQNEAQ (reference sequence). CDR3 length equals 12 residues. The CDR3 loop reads CASSYGTGELFF. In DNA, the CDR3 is TGTGCCAGCAGCTACGGTACCGGGGAGCTGTTTTTT. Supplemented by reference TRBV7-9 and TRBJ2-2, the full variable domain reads DTGVSQNPRHKITKRGQNVTFRCDPISEHNRLYWYRQTLGQGPEFLTYFQNEAQLEKSRLLSDRFSAERPKGSFSTLEIQRTEQGDSAMYLCASSYGTGELFFGEGSRLTVL.

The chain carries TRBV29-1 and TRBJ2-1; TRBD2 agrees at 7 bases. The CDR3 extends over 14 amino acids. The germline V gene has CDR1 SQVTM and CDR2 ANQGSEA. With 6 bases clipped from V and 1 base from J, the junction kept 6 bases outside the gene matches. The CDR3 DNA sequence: TGCAGCGTCCCGACTAGCAGATCCTACAATGAGCAGTTCTTC. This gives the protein CSVPTSRSYNEQFF.

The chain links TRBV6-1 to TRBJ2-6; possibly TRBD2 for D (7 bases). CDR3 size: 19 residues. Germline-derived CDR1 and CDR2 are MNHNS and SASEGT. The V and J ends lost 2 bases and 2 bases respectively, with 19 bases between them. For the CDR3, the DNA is TGTGCCAGCAGTGAACGAGTAGTCAGGGGAGGGGCTGGGGCCAACGTCCTGACTTTC. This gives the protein CASSERVVRGGAGANVLTF.

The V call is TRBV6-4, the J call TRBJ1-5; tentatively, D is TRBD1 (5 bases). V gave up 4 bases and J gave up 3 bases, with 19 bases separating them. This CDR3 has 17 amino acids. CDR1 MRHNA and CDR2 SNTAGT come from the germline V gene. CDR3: CASSATPDRQHNQPQHF. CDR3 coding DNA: TGTGCCAGCAGTGCTACACCAGATCGACAGCACAATCAGCCCCAGCATTTT.

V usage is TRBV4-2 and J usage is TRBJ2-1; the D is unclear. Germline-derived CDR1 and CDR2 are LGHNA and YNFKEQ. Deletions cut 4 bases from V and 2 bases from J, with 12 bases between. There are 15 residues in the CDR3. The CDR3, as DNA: TGTGCCAGCAGCCCAAGTGGCCAAACCTACAATGAGCAGTTCTTC. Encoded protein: CASSPSGQTYNEQFF.

The CDR3 spells CASSASGIQETQYF. The DNA of the CDR3 is TGCGCCAGCAGCGCCTCCGGGATCCAAGAGACCCAGTACTTC. The chain is built from TRBV5-1 and TRBJ2-5; maybe TRBD2 (5 bases). Trimming removed 4 bases from V and 1 base from J, with 11 bases in between. This CDR3 comprises 14 residues. Germline CDR1 reads SGHRS; CDR2 reads YFSETQ.

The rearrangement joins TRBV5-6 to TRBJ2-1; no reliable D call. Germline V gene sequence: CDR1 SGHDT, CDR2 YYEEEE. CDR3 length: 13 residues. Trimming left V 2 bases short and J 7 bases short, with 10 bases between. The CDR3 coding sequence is TGTGCCAGCAGCTTCCGGGTTTGGAATGAGCAGTTCTTC. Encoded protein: CASSFRVWNEQFF.

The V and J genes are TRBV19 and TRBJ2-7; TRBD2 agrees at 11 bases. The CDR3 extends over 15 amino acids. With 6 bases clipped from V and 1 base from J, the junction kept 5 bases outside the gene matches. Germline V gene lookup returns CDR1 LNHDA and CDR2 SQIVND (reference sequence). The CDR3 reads CASSTTSGISYEQYF. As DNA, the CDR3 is TGTGCCAGTAGCACGACTAGCGGGATTTCCTACGAGCAGTACTTC.

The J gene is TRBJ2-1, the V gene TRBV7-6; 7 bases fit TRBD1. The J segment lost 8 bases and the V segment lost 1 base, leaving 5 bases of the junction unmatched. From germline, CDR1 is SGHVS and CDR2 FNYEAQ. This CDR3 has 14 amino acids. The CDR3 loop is CASSLVTGAHEQFF. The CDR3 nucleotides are TGTGCCAGCAGCTTAGTAACAGGGGCACATGAGCAGTTCTTC.

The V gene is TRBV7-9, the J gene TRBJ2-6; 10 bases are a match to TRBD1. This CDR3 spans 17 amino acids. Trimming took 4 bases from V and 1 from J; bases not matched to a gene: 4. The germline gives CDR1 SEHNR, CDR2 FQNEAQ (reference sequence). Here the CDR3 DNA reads TGTGCCAGCAGCTCGGACAGGGGGTGGTCTGGGGCCAACGTCCTGACTTTC. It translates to CASSSDRGWSGANVLTF.

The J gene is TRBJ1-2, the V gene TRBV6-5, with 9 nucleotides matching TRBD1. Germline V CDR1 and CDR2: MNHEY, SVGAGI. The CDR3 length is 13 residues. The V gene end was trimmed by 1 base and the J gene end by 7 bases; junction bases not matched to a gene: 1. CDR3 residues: CASSYLTGGGYTF. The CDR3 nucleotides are TGTGCCAGCAGTTACTTGACAGGGGGTGGCTACACCTTC.

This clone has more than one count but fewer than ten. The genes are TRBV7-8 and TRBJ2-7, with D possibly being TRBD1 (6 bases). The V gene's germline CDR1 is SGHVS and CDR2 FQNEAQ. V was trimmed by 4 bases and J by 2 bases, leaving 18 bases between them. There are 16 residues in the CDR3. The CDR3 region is CASSSVPQGTAYEQYF. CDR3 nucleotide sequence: TGTGCCAGCAGCTCCGTTCCACAGGGTACGGCCTACGAGCAGTACTTC.

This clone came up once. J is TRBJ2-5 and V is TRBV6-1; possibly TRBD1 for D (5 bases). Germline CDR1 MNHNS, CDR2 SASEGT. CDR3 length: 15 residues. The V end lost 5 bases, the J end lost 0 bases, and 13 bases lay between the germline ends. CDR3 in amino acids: CASSLTKGYQETQYF. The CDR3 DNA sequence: TGTGCCAGCAGTTTGACCAAGGGGTACCAAGAGACCCAGTACTTC.

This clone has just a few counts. CDR3 DNA sequence: TGCACCAGCAGCCAACCCCCGGGACTAGCGGGAGCCCACTCCTACGAGCAGTACTTC. Protein sequence: CTSSQPPGLAGAHSYEQYF. The chain employs TRBV1 and TRBJ2-7; the table assigns TRBD2, which was not confirmed against the DNA. TRBV1 is flagged as a pseudogene. CDR3 size: 19 residues.

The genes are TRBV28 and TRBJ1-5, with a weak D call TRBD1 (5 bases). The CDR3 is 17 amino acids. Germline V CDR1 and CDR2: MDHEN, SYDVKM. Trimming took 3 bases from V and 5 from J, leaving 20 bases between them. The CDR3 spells CASSLRQSPGFHQPQHF. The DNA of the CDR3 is TGTGCCAGCAGTTTGAGGCAAAGCCCAGGGTTCCATCAGCCCCAGCATTTT.

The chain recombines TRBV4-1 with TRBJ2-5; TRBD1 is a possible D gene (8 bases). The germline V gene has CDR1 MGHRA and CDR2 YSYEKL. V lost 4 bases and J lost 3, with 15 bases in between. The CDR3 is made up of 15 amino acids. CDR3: CASSPWTGREETQYF. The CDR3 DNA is TGCGCCAGCAGCCCGTGGACAGGGAGGGAAGAGACCCAGTACTTC.

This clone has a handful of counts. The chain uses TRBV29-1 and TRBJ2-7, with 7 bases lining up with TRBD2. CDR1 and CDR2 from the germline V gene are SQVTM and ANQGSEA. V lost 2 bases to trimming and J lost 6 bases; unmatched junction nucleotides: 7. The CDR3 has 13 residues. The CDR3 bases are TGCAGCGTTGAAAGTATGGGGGGGTTCGAGCAGTACTTC. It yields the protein CSVESMGGFEQYF.

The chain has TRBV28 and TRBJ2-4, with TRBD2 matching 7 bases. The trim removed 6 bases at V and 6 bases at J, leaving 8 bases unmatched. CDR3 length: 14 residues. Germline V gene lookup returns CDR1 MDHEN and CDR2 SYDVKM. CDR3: CASSPGGTRNIQYF. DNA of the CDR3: TGTGCCAGCAGCCCGGGGGGAACTAGAAACATTCAGTACTTC.